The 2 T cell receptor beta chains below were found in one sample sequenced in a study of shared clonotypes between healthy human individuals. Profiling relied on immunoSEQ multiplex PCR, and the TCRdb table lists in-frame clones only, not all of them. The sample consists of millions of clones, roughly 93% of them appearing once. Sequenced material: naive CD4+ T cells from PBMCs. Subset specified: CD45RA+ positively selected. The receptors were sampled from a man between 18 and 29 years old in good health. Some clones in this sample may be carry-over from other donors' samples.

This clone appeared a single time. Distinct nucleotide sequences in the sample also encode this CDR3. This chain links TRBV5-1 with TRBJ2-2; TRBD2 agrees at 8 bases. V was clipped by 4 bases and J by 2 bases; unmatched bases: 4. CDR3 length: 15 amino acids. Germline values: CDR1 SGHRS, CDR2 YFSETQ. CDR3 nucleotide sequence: TGCGCCAGCAGCCCCGGGGGGGGTAACACCGGGGAGCTGTTTTTT. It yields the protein CASSPGGGNTGELFF. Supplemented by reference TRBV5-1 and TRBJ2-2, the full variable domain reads KAGVTQTPRYLIKTRGQQVTLSCSPISGHRSVSWYQQTPGQGLQFLFEYFSETQRNKGNFPGRFSGRQFSNSRSEMNVSTLELGDSALYLCASSPGGGNTGELFFGEGSRLTVL.

CDR3 DNA: TGTGCCAGCAGTTTATCTTACATAGCAGATACGCAGTATTTT. It codes for CASSLSYIADTQYF. V and J are TRBV27 and TRBJ2-3; D is uncertain. The CDR3 covers 14 residues. V lost 0 bases, J lost 4 bases, and 8 bases lay in between. The germline V gene has CDR1 MNHEY and CDR2 SMNVEV (reference sequence).